This is a list of T cell receptor beta chains from one sample in a study of human versus mouse CDR3 diversity and MHC coevolution. Profiling relied on immunoSEQ multiplex PCR, and the TCRdb table lists in-frame clones only, not all of them. This sample carries tens of thousands of clones, about 94% of them seen once, and the ten largest clones take under 20%. The sequencing input was naive CD4+ T cells from blood. The receptors shown here come from a person in their sixties or seventies in good health. CDR3s leave out the opening cysteine and the closing phenylalanine or tryptophan. The D gene is left open where the match is weak.

v_call	j_call	d_call	cdr3_aa
TRBV5-1	TRBJ2-2	TRBD1	ASSLWDRGADGELF
TRBV19	TRBJ2-7	-	ASSPNINYEQY
TRBV6-6	TRBJ2-2	TRBD1	ASSWETGIGELF
TRBV7-2	TRBJ2-7	TRBD1	ASSLDGQGGREQY
TRBV2	TRBJ1-6	-	ASSAPDRNSPLH
TRBV19	TRBJ1-2	-	ASSIADRLYSSSTAGYT
TRBV18	TRBJ1-2	-	ASSPIYDRTYYT
TRBV7-3	TRBJ1-2	TRBD1	ASSPDRAGYGYT
TRBV6-1	TRBJ2-1	-	ASIAPASREQF
TRBV6-5	TRBJ2-3	TRBD2	ASSFSGSSHTQY
TRBV19	TRBJ1-4	TRBD1	ASSTRQGGTNEKLF
TRBV6-6	TRBJ1-2	TRBD1	ASSLGTGYGYT
TRBV5-1	TRBJ1-2	-	ASSLVSRGGYT
TRBV11-3	TRBJ2-7	TRBD1	ASSASGTGFSYEQY
TRBV6-5	TRBJ1-2	-	ASSYSGRGHGYT
TRBV30	TRBJ1-3	-	AWNPRVTGNTIY
TRBV5-4	TRBJ2-5	TRBD2	ASSLGLAGEGETQY
TRBV7-9	TRBJ2-3	TRBD2	ASSDRLAERTDTQY
TRBV2	TRBJ1-6	TRBD1	ASSAGTGSSPLH
TRBV18	TRBJ1-5	-	ASSPDTGNQPQH
TRBV5-1	TRBJ1-4	-	ASSPGVREKLF
TRBV11-2	TRBJ2-7	TRBD1	ASMGVLGQGYYEQY
TRBV7-8	TRBJ2-5	-	ASSPLGFVAETQY
TRBV10-3	TRBJ2-6	TRBD1	AISPDRAGANVLT
TRBV6-6	TRBJ2-3	TRBD1	ASSYGTGGSTDTQY
TRBV14	TRBJ2-7	-	ASSLRGYEQY
TRBV2	TRBJ2-7	-	AEREAYEQY
TRBV7-6	TRBJ2-2	TRBD2	ASSLGLADNTGELF
TRBV7-9	TRBJ2-5	TRBD1	ASSRTGGFQETQY
TRBV2	TRBJ2-1	-	ASSTSGSYNEQF
TRBV9	TRBJ1-1	-	ASSPTSGGWGTEAF
TRBV2	TRBJ2-2	-	ASNEAGPGELF
TRBV30	TRBJ1-5	TRBD1	AWRAGTEDNQPQH
TRBV2	TRBJ1-2	-	ARASYT
TRBV6-1	TRBJ2-3	TRBD2	ASSEALAGGSDTQY
TRBV21-1	TRBJ1-3	-	ASSRAQISGNTIY
TRBV2	TRBJ1-1	-	ASSEMRNTEAF
TRBV9	TRBJ2-5	TRBD2	ASSVGASGMVQETQY
TRBV18	TRBJ1-1	TRBD1	ASSGQGTIGTEAF
TRBV9	TRBJ2-1	TRBD2	ASSVYGTSGRGEDEQF
TRBV2	TRBJ2-7	TRBD2	ASSAGLAESSYEQY
TRBV6-5	TRBJ1-2	-	ASSYLANYGYT
TRBV9	TRBJ2-1	TRBD2	ASSVEGLARSYNEQF
TRBV25-1	TRBJ2-7	TRBD1	ASSRGTGALYEQY
TRBV6-6	TRBJ2-1	TRBD2	ASSYGLAINEQF
TRBV9	TRBJ2-1	TRBD2	ASTEGASGRAGGEQF
TRBV7-8	TRBJ2-7	TRBD1	ASSQGTGGVTRQY
TRBV29-1	TRBJ2-3	TRBD2	SVETAGGTDTQY
TRBV29-1	TRBJ1-5	TRBD1	SARTGSNQPQH
TRBV23-1	TRBJ2-7	TRBD2	ASSQPTSGTVYEQY
TRBV6-5	TRBJ1-4	TRBD1	ASSGDRDVVKLF
TRBV29-1	TRBJ1-5	TRBD1	SVARDRGNNQPQH
TRBV14	TRBJ2-7	TRBD1	ASADPGQGAYEQY
TRBV7-2	TRBJ2-3	TRBD1	ASSMRWAVGTASTDTQY